A selection of T cell receptor beta chains follows, all from one sample in a study of OX40 agonist ivuxolimab in advanced cancers. Method: immunoSEQ multiplex PCR; TCRdb's copy keeps in-frame clones and lacks some. The sample has 60,000 or so clones; about 87% are singletons. The specimen was CD4+ or CD8+ T cells sorted from blood, collected in a trial of the OX40 agonist ivuxolimab. The receptors here all came from an adult with an advanced solid tumor such as melanoma, head and neck, liver or kidney cancer. Each CDR3 is given with its conserved first and last residue. The D gene is left open where the match is weak. Clone size is shown for a subset of rows, as once, few, many or a class of expanded clone.

TRBV14	-	TRBJ2-3	few	15	CASSQFAGSTDTQYF	TGTGCCAGCAGCCAATTTGCCGGGAGCACAGATACGCAGTATTTT
TRBV11-3	-	TRBJ2-1	few	13	CASSLRTTGEQFF	TGTGCCAGCAGCTTAAGGACCACCGGTGAGCAGTTCTTC
TRBV6-1	TRBD1	TRBJ1-2	-	13	CASNRQGDRGYTF	TGTGCCAGCAACCGACAGGGGGATCGAGGCTACACCTTC
TRBV6-4	TRBD2	TRBJ2-1	-	20	CASSEGFGTSGPSSYNEQFF	TGTGCCAGCAGTGAAGGCTTTGGGACTAGCGGCCCGAGCTCCTACAATGAGCAGTTCTTC
TRBV7-9	-	TRBJ2-6	-	16	CASSFPGFSGANVLTF	TGTGCCAGCAGCTTCCCGGGTTTCTCTGGGGCCAACGTCCTGACTTTC
TRBV29-1	-	TRBJ1-5	-	14	CSVALPQASQPQHF	TGCAGCGTTGCGCTCCCACAGGCCAGTCAGCCCCAGCATTTT
TRBV30	-	TRBJ1-5	-	16	CAWSYPGGSRNQPQHF	TGTGCCTGGAGTTATCCCGGAGGGAGTCGAAATCAGCCCCAGCATTTT
TRBV6-1	-	TRBJ1-1	few	13	CASSVQVNTEAFF	TGTGCCAGCAGTGTACAGGTAAACACTGAAGCTTTCTTT
TRBV6-6	TRBD1	TRBJ1-1	-	14	CASSNGQVNTEAFF	TGTGCCAGCAGTAACGGACAGGTGAACACTGAAGCTTTCTTT
TRBV5-1	-	TRBJ1-6	-	15	CASSRLDTARSPLHF	TGCGCCAGCAGCCGGCTGGACACGGCCCGGTCACCCCTCCACTTT
TRBV10-3	-	TRBJ1-5	-	13	CAISEEQDQPQHF	TGTGCCATCAGTGAGGAACAGGATCAGCCCCAGCATTTT
TRBV2	-	TRBJ1-2	-	12	CASRDGGWGYTF	TGTGCCAGCAGGGACGGCGGGTGGGGCTACACCTTC
TRBV18	TRBD1	TRBJ1-2	-	16	CASSPQKIDRAGGYTF	TGTGCCAGCTCACCACAGAAGATTGACAGGGCAGGTGGCTACACCTTC
TRBV4-1	-	TRBJ1-6	once	17	CASSPRQRRWDNSPLHF	TGCGCCAGCAGCCCCCGACAGCGCCGGTGGGATAATTCACCCCTCCACTTT
TRBV6-1	TRBD2	TRBJ2-7	-	14	CASRKREGFYEQYF	TGTGCCAGCAGAAAGCGGGAGGGCTTTTACGAGCAGTACTTC